The rows below give T cell receptor beta chains drawn from one sample of a study of post-analysis software for immune sequencing data. TCRdb called the PCR reads again in MiXCR, with one record for every CDR3 protein. The sample records 750,000 to 950,000 distinct CDR3 sequences, around 42% being singletons. The sequenced sample consisted of blood. These receptor sequences come from a girl aged 5-17 years with multiple sclerosis. CDR3s include the opening cysteine and the closing phenylalanine or tryptophan. Fields, in order: D gene, J gene, V gene, CDR3 protein. A D gene is named only where the DNA matches it firmly.

d_call: TRBD2
j_call: TRBJ2-2
v_call: TRBV20-1
cdr3_aa: CSARGLAVGAGELFF

d_call: NA
j_call: TRBJ2-7
v_call: TRBV29-1
cdr3_aa: CSVEDGSHNYEQYF

d_call: TRBD2
j_call: TRBJ2-7
v_call: TRBV6-2/TRBV6-3
cdr3_aa: CASSYSRLAGLYEQYF

d_call: NA
j_call: TRBJ2-5
v_call: TRBV12-3/TRBV12-4
cdr3_aa: CASRKAGAETQYF

d_call: TRBD2
j_call: TRBJ2-1
v_call: TRBV7-8
cdr3_aa: CASSSFRLAGVDEQFF

d_call: TRBD2
j_call: TRBJ2-7
v_call: TRBV12-3/TRBV12-4
cdr3_aa: CASSLPTSGSYEQYF

d_call: NA
j_call: TRBJ2-1
v_call: TRBV28
cdr3_aa: CASREGANSYNEQFF

d_call: TRBD2
j_call: TRBJ2-3
v_call: TRBV5-5
cdr3_aa: CASSLEVSSGRTDTQYF

d_call: TRBD2
j_call: TRBJ2-3
v_call: TRBV20-1
cdr3_aa: CSAPGLGSITDTQYF

d_call: TRBD2
j_call: TRBJ2-3
v_call: TRBV7-2
cdr3_aa: CASSFAGTSGSKGSDTQYF

d_call: NA
j_call: TRBJ1-6
v_call: TRBV7-8
cdr3_aa: CASSPRMGANSPLHF

d_call: NA
j_call: TRBJ1-1
v_call: TRBV10-3
cdr3_aa: CAISDPLGWATEAFF

d_call: NA
j_call: TRBJ2-2
v_call: TRBV20-1
cdr3_aa: CSVPGPNTGELFF

d_call: NA
j_call: TRBJ2-3
v_call: TRBV7-3
cdr3_aa: CASSFGVATDTQYF

d_call: NA
j_call: TRBJ2-2
v_call: TRBV27
cdr3_aa: CASSSTLTNTGELFF

d_call: NA
j_call: TRBJ2-5
v_call: TRBV27
cdr3_aa: CASSWGPLAGVRETQYF